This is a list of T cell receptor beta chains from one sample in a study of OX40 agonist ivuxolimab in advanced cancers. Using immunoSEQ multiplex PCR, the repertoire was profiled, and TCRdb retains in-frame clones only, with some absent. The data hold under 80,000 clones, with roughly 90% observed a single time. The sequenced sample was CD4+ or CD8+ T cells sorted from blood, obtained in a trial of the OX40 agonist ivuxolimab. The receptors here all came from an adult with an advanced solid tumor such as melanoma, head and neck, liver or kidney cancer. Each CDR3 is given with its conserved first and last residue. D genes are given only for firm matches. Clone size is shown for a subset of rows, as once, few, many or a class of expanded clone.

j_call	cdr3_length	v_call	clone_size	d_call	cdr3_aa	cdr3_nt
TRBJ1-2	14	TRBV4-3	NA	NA	CASSQRDTTGGYTF	TGCGCCAGCAGCCAGAGGGACACCACCGGCGGCTACACCTTC
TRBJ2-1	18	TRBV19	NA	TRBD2	CASSMLRLARSTNNEQFF	TGTGCCAGTAGTATGCTGAGACTAGCCCGATCAACGAACAATGAGCAGTTCTTC
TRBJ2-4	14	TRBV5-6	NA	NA	CASRGGLAKNIQYF	TGTGCCAGCAGGGGGGGTTTAGCCAAAAACATTCAGTACTTC
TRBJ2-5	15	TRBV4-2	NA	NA	CASSQDLGHQETQYF	TGTGCCAGCAGCCAAGATCTTGGCCATCAAGAGACCCAGTACTTC
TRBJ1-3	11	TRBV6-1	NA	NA	CASTKGGTIYF	TGTGCCAGCACGAAGGGCGGCACCATATATTTT
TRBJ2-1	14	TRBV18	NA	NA	CASSPQEGGNEQFF	TGTGCCAGCTCACCCCAGGAGGGTGGGAATGAGCAGTTCTTC
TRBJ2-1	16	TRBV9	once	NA	CASSVRRESSYNEQFF	TGTGCCAGCAGCGTGCGGAGGGAGAGCTCCTACAATGAGCAGTTCTTC
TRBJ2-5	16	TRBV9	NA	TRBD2	CASSARGTSGRETQYF	TGTGCCAGCAGCGCACGGGGGACTAGCGGGAGAGAGACCCAGTACTTC
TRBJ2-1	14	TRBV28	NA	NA	CASSLLGRYNEQFF	TGTGCCAGCAGTTTATTAGGGCGCTACAATGAGCAGTTCTTC
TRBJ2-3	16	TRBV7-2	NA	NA	CASSFSGTTSTDTQYF	TGTGCCAGCAGCTTCTCGGGTACGACTAGCACAGATACGCAGTATTTT
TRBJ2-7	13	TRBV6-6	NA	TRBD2	CASSWGTIYEQYF	TGTGCCAGCAGTTGGGGGACTATCTACGAGCAGTACTTC
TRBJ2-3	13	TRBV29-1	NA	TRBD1	CSVGDRAIGTQYF	TGCAGCGTGGGGGACAGGGCGATCGGTACGCAGTATTTT
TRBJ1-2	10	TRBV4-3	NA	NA	CASSLLGYTF	TGCGCCAGCAGCCTACTCGGGTACACCTTC
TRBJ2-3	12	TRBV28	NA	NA	CASSFGAYTQYF	TGTGCCAGCAGTTTCGGGGCGTATACGCAGTATTTT
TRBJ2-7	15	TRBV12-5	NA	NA	CASGFENGAPYEQYF	TGTGCTAGTGGTTTTGAAAACGGAGCCCCCTACGAGCAGTACTTC
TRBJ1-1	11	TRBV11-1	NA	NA	CATPGGCEAFF	TGTGCCACCCCGGGGGGCTGCGAAGCTTTCTTC
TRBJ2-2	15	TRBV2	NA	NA	CASSEVSGNTGELFF	TGTGCCAGCAGTGAAGTGAGCGGAAACACCGGGGAGCTGTTTTTT
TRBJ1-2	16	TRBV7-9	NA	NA	CASSPLRDPTNYGYTF	TGTGCCAGCAGCCCGCTGCGGGACCCGACAAACTATGGCTACACCTTC
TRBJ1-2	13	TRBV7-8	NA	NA	CASSSADSYGYTF	TGTGCCAGCAGCTCAGCGGACAGCTATGGCTACACCTTC